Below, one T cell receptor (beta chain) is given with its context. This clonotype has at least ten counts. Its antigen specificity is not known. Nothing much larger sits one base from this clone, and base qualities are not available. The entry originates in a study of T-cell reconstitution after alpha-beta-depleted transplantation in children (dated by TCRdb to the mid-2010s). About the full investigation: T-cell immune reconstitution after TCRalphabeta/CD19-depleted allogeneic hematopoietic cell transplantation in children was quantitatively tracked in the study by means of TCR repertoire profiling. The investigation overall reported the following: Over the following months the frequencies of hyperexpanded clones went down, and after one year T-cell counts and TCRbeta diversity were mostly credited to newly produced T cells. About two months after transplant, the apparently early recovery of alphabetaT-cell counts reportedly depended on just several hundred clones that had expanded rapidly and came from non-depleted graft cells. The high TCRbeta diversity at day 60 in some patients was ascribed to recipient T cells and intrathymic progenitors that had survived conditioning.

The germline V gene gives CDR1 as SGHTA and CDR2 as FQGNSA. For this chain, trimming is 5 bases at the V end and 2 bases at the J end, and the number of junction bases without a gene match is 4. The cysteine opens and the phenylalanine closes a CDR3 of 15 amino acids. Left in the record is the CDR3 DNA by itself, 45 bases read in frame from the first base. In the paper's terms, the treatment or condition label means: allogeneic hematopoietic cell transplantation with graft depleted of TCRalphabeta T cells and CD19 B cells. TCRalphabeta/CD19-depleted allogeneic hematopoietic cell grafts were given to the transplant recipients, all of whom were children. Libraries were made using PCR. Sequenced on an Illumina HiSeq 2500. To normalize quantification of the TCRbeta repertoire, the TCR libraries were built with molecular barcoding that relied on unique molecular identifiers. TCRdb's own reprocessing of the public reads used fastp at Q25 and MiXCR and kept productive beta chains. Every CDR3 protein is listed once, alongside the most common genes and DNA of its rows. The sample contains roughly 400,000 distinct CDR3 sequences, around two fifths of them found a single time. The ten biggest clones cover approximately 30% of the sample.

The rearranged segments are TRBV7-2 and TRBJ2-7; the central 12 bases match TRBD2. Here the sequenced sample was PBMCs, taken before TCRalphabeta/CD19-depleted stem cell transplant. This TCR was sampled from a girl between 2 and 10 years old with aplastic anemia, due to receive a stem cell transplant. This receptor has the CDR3 CASSTRTSGAYEQYF. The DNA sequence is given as TGTGCCAGCAGCACAAGGACTAGCGGGGCCTACGAGCAGTACTTC.